This entry lists 2 T cell receptor beta chains sequenced from one sample in a study of identical twins. TCRdb reprocessed the 5' RACE reads via MiXCR and lists one record per CDR3 protein. The table includes approximately 140,000 distinct CDR3 sequences, 3% to 4% detected once. The sample was memory T cells sorted from blood. These receptors were collected from a man between 18 and 35 years old in good health.

This clonotype was observed many times. The chain combines TRBV7-2 with TRBJ1-5; a weak D match, TRBD1 (5 bases). The length of the CDR3 is 13 residues. V was shortened by 3 bases and J by 5 bases, with 8 bases between the two germline ends. Germline values: CDR1 SGHTA, CDR2 FQGNSA. CDR3 bases: TGTGCCAGCAGCTTTGGGACCTATCAGCCCCAGCATTTT. Amino acid sequence: CASSFGTYQPQHF. Looking up the rest from reference TRBV7-2 and TRBJ1-5 gives the full variable domain: GAGVSQSPSNKVTEKGKDVELRCDPISGHTALYWYRQSLGQGLEFLIYFQGNSAPDKSGLPSDRFSAERTGGSVSTLTIQRTQQEDSAVYLCASSFGTYQPQHFGDGTRLSIL.

This clonotype was counted at least ten times. The chain employs TRBV7-3 and TRBJ2-1; 7 bases align to TRBD2. The CDR3 length is 14 residues. CDR1 is SGHTA and CDR2 is FQGTGA in the germline V gene. Trimming at V came to 1 base and at J to 9 bases, leaving 6 bases not matched to a gene. Here the CDR3 DNA reads TGTGCCAGCAGCTTAAGTCGGGAGGAGGGTGAGCAGTTCTTC. The encoded protein is CASSLSREEGEQFF.